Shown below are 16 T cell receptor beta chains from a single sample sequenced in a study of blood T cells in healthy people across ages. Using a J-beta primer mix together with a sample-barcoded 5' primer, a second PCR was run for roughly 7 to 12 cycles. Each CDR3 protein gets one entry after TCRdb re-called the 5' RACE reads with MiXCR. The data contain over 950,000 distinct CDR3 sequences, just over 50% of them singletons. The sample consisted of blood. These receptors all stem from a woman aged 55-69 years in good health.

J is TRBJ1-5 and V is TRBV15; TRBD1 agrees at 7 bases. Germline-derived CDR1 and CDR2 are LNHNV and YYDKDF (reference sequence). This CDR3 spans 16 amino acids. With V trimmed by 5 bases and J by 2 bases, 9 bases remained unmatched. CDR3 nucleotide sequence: TGTGCCACCAGCGGCCGACAGGGAAGAGGCAATCAGCCCCAGCATTTT. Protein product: CATSGRQGRGNQPQHF.

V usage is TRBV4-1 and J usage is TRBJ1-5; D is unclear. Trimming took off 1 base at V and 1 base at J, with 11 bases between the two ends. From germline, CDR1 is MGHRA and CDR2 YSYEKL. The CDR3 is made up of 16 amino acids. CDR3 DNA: TGCGCCAGCAGCCAAGTTGGACGGATAAGCAATCAGCCCCAGCATTTT. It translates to CASSQVGRISNQPQHF.

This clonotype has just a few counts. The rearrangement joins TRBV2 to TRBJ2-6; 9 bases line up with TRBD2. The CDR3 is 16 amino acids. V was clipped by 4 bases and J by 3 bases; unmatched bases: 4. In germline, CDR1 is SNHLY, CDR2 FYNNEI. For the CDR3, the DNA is TGTGCCAGCAGTGCTCTAGCGGGATTTGGGGCCAACGTCCTGACTTTC. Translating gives CASSALAGFGANVLTF.

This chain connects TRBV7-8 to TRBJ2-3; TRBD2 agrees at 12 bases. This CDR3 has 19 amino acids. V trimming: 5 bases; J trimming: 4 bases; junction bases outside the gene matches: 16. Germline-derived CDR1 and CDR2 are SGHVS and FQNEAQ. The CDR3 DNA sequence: TGTGCCAGCAGCCCTAAATCTCGGGGACTAGCGGGTTTTGCAGATACGCAGTATTTT. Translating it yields CASSPKSRGLAGFADTQYF.

The CDR3 DNA sequence: TGTGCCAGCAGTGTCGCGAAAAGCCGAGATACGCAGTATTTT. Encoded protein: CASSVAKSRDTQYF. The genes are TRBV12-3 or TRBV12-4 and TRBJ2-3; D gene unclear. Trimming cost V 5 bases and J 5 bases, with 14 bases left between them. This CDR3 has 14 residues.

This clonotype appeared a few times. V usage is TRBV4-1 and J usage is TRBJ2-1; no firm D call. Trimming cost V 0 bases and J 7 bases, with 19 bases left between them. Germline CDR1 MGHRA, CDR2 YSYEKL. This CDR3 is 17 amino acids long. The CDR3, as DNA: TGCGCCAGCAGCCAAGATCCCCCCCGTCTAGGTGAAAATGAGCAGTTCTTC. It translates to CASSQDPPRLGENEQFF.

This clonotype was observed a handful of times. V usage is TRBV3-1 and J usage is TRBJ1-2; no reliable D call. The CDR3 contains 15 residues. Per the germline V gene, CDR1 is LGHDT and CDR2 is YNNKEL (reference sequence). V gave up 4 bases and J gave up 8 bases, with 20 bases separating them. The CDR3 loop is CASSLPHPGSGGYTF. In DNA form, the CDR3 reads TGTGCCAGCAGCCTCCCGCATCCCGGGAGCGGGGGCTACACCTTC.

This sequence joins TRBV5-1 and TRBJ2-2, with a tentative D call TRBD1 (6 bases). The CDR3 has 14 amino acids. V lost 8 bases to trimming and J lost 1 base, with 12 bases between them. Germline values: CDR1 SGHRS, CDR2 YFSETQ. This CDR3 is CASKRGQNTGELFF. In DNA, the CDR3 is TGCGCCAGTAAGAGGGGACAGAACACCGGGGAGCTGTTTTTT.

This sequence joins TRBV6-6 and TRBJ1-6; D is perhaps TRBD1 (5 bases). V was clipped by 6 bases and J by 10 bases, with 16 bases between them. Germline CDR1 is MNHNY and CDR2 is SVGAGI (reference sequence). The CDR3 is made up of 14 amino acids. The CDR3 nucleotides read TGTGCCAGCAGAACCGGGACCCGTGAGTCACCCCTCCACTTT. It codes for CASRTGTRESPLHF.

The CDR3 protein is CASRGGLIGYTF. DNA for the CDR3: TGTGCCAGCAGGGGGGGGCTGATTGGCTACACCTTC. This chain connects TRBV28 to TRBJ1-2, with a tentative D call TRBD1 (6 bases). CDR3 size: 12 residues. Trimming removed 6 bases from V and 7 bases from J, with 12 bases in between. CDR1 MDHEN and CDR2 SYDVKM come from the germline V gene.

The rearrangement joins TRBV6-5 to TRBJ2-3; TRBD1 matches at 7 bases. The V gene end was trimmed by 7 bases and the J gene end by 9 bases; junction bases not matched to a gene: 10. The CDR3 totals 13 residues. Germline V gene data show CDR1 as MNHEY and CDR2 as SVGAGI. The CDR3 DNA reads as TGTGCCAGCACTGCTGCCCGGGACAGAACGCAGTATTTT. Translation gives CASTAARDRTQYF.

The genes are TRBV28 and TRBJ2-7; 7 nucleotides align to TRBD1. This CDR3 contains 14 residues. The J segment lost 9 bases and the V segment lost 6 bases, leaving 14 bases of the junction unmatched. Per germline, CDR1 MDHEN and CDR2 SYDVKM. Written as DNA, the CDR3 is TGTGCCAGCAGCCCAACAGGGGATTATAGGGTGCAGTACTTC. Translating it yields CASSPTGDYRVQYF.

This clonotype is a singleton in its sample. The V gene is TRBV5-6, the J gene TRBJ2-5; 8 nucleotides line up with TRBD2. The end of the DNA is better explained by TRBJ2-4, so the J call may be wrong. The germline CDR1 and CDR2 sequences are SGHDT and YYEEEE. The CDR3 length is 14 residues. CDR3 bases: TGTGCCAGCAGCTTTAGCGGGAACAAAAACATTCAGTACTTC. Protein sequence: CASSFSGNKNIQYF.

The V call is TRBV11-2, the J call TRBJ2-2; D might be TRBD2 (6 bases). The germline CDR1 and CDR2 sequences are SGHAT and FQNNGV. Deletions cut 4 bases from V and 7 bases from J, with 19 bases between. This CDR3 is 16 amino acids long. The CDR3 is CASSSPGLQAGGELFF. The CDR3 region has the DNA TGTGCCAGCAGCTCTCCGGGACTCCAGGCAGGCGGGGAGCTGTTTTTT.

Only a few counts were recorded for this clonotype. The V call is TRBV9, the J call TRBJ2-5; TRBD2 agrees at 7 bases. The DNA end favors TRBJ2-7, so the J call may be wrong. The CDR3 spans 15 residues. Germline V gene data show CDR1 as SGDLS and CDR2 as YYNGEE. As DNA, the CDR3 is TGTGCCAGCAGCGTAGGCGGACTACCGGGGGGCGAGCAGTACTTC. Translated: CASSVGGLPGGEQYF.

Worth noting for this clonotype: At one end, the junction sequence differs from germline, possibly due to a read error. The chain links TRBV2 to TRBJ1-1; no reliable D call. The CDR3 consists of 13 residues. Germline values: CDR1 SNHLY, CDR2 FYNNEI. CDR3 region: CASSGGMNTEAFF. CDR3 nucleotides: TGTGCCAGTAGTGGTGGGATGAACACTGAAGCTTTCTTT.